This T cell receptor beta chain was sequenced for a study of shared clonotypes between healthy human individuals (dated by TCRdb to 2020 to 2022). Regarding the research as a whole: The cohort comprised two women and a few men aged 18 to 49 years. Per donor, leukapheresis produced somewhere between about 0.94 and 9.5 billion PBMCs. For each donor, CD4 naive and CD4 memory were each run on three plates, CD8 naive on two plates, and CD8 memory on one plate. To estimate repertoire size and how much clonotype sharing occurs between individuals, the study deeply sequenced the blood TCR repertoires of roughly 5 healthy adults. Libraries were prepared and TCR repertoires were sequenced by different laboratories using diverse techniques, in order to increase sequencing depth and limit assay-specific biases. The investigation overall reported the following: The small number of donors limited the genetic and exposure-history diversity represented. Sampling was limited to blood, and TCR repertoires in tissue likely differ from TCR repertoires in blood. Estimated clonotype richness was generally larger for naive than for memory subsets. Across four donors, approximately 4.9% of naive CD4, roughly 3.5% of naive CD8, roughly 2.2% of memory CD4, and about 0.44% of memory CD8 clonotypes were shared. Higher generation probabilities were observed for clonotypes shared by all four sorted-subset donors than for non-shared clonotypes. Rarefaction of sorted-subset datasets indicated incomplete sequencing despite the large sequencing depth. Pairwise subsampling indicated that sequencing depth was expected to affect the degree of clonotype sharing among donors.

The donors were healthy, HIV-negative adults with no recently reported acute infections or vaccinations. Every donor was a Caucasian adult living in Nashville, Tennessee, USA. CD4+ T cells were enriched by magnetic negative selection, after which naive cells were positively selected on CD45RA and the negative fraction was taken as the memory subset. Blood was obtained by leukapheresis, after which PBMCs were separated by Ficoll-Histopaque density gradient centrifugation and cryopreserved in liquid nitrogen vapor phase. Analytical flow cytometry was used to check the purity and quantity of every magnetically sorted T cell population. Genomic DNA was isolated from each sorted fraction and quantified by UV absorbance on a Nanodrop 2000c. Using the deep immunoSEQ assay, multiplex PCR amplified TCR CDR3 regions from genomic DNA. For each cell subset, the extracted genomic DNA was distributed evenly across all wells of several immunoSEQ 96-well plates, and each plate served as one replicate. For sorted subsets, around 0.2 ug of genomic DNA, equivalent to around 30,000 T cell genomes, went into each replicate PCR. Purified libraries were measured with a Qubit 3.0 fluorometer, size-checked on a Bioanalyzer 2100, and measured again with the KAPA Library Quantification kit. Each immunoSEQ 96-well plate was sequenced on its own single-read 150-cycle Illumina NextSeq 550 flow cell. Regarding the original processing steps: Because the immunoSEQ output included only junctional sequences and no quality scores, the filtering could not be the same as the filtering used for full-length reads. Sequences were annotated with PyIR, a Python wrapper for IgBLAST v1.9, using IMGT germline references to assign V/J genes and CDR3. Any read was removed if the V/J assignment was weak (E-value above 1e-6), the CDR3 was missing, or the read contained stop codons, out-of-frame junctions, or ambiguous translated residues. V3J clonotypes were defined as sequences sharing the same inferred V gene, J gene, and CDR3 amino acid sequence. Percentage overlap between repertoires was computed as shared unique clonotypes divided by the size of the smaller repertoire. Repertoire richness was assessed with RTK rarefaction, the Chao1 estimator, and Recon v2.1 estimates of unobserved clonotypes. Generation probabilities for all TCRbeta clonotypes obtained by the gDNA method from a handful of donors were computed using OLGA. TCRdb provides this immuneACCESS table in a form limited to in-frame rearrangements. Some clones are lacking; in checked studies, under half of them reflect an unresolved V gene, and why the rest are absent is not known. V, J and clone size are taken as reported in that table, and D and trimming were inferred from the DNA itself. The sample data list around 1,000,000 clones, and 70% to 80% of these were observed just once. The ten largest clones represent about 0.89% of the sample.

There are 13 amino acids in the CDR3, from cysteine to phenylalanine inclusive. Of all the DNA, just the CDR3 is kept, 39 bases in frame from base 1. Cut back by 2 bases and 1 base, the V and J ends lie 6 bases apart. CDR1 and CDR2, looked up from the germline V gene, are SGHRS and YFSETQ. On this clone itself: The antigen it binds to is not known. Base-call qualities are not available, and no considerably larger clone is one nucleotide away.

Specimen: memory CD4+ T cells from PBMCs. This specimen's cell subset or site label, per the study, means: CD45RA-negative fraction. The TCR originated in a man between 18 and 35 years old in good health. Some clones in this sample may be carry-over from other donors' samples. The chain is assembled from TRBV5-1 and TRBJ2-5; no D gene can be assigned with confidence. The nucleotides are TGCGCCAGCAGCTTTTTCTTCCAAGAGACCCAGTACTTC. This is translated as CASSFFFQETQYF.